This entry concerns a single T cell receptor (beta chain). Authors' methods: Reference gene primer amplification gave estimated nucleated cell counts. The method was immunoSEQ multiplex PCR; TCRdb's version includes in-frame clones alone and lacks a portion of them. V, J and clone size derive from that table, while D and trimming were established from the DNA sequence. This repertoire shows hundreds of thousands of clones, about four fifths found once; its top ten account for about 9%. The sample belongs to a study of blood T cell repertoires in COVID-19. Turning to the study itself: Samples came from the United States, Italy and Spain, spanning acute and convalescent COVID-19. T cells, B-cell-depleted T cells, or PBMCs supplied cDNA or gDNA.

From germline, CDR1 is KGHSH and CDR2 LQKENI. The CDR3 runs 18 residues. V was cut by 1 base and J by 7 bases, with 25 bases left in between. The specimen sequenced was peripheral blood. This clonotype was obtained from a man older than 75 with acute or convalescent COVID-19. V and J are TRBV18 and TRBJ1-2; TRBD1 is a possible D gene (5 bases). In DNA form, the CDR3 reads TGTGCCAGCTCACCACGAAACTCCGCTCCGGGGGATGTTCTTGGCTACACCTTC. Translation gives CASSPRNSAPGDVLGYTF. The variable domain in full, completed from reference TRBV18 and TRBJ1-2, reads NAGVMQNPRHLVRRRGQEARLRCSPMKGHSHVYWYRQLPEEGLKFMVYLQKENIIDESGMPKERFSAEFPKEGPSILRIQQVVRGDSAAYFCASSPRNSAPGDVLGYTFGSGTRLTVV.